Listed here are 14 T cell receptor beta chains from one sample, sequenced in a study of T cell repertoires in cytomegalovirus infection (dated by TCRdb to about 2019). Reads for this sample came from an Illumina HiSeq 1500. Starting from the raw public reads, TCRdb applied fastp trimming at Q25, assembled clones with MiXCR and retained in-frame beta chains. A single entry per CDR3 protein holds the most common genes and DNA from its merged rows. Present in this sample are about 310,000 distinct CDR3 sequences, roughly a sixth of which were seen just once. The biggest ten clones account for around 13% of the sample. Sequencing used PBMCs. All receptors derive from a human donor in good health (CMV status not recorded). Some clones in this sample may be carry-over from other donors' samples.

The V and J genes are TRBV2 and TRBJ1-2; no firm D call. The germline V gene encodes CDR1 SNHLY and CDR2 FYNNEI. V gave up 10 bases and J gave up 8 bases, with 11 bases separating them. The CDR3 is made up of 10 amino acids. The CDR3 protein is CATPSGGYTF. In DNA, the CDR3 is TGTGCCACGCCCAGCGGGGGCTACACCTTC.

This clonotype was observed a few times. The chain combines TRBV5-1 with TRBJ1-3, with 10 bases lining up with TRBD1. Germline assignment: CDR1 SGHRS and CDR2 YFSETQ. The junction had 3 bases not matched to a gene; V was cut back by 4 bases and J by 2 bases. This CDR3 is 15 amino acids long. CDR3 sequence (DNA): TGCGCCAGCAGCATAGGACAGGGGGCTGGAAACACCATATATTTT. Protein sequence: CASSIGQGAGNTIYF.

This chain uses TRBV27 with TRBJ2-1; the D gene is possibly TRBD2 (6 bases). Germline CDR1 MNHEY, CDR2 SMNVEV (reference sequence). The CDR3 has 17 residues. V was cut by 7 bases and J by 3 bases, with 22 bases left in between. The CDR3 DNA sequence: TGTGCCAGCACTACCATTGATCCGGGACTCCACTACAATGAGCAGTTCTTC. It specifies CASTTIDPGLHYNEQFF.

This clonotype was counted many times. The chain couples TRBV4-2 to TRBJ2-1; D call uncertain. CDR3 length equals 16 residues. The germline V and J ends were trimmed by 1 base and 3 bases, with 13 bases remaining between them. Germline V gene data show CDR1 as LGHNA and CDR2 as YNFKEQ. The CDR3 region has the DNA TGTGCCAGCAGCCAAGCATGGCAGGTCGACTACAATGAGCAGTTCTTC. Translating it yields CASSQAWQVDYNEQFF.

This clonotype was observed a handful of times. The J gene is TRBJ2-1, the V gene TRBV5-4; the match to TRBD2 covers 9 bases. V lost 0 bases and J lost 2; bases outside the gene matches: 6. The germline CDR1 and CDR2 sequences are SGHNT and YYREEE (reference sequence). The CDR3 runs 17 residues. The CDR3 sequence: CASSLVRASGTYNEQFF. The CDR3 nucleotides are TGTGCCAGCAGCTTGGTCCGGGCTAGCGGGACCTACAATGAGCAGTTCTTC.

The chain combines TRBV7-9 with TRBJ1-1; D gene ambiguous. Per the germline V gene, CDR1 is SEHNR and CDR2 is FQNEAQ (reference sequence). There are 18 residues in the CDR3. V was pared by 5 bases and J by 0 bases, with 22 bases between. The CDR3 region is CASSPTHGRNQMNTEAFF. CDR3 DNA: TGTGCCAGCAGCCCGACCCATGGCAGAAACCAGATGAACACTGAAGCTTTCTTT. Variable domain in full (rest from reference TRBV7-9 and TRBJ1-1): DTGVSQNPRHKITKRGQNVTFRCDPISEHNRLYWYRQTLGQGPEFLTYFQNEAQLEKSRLLSDRFSAERPKGSFSTLEIQRTEQGDSAMYLCASSPTHGRNQMNTEAFFGQGTRLTVV.

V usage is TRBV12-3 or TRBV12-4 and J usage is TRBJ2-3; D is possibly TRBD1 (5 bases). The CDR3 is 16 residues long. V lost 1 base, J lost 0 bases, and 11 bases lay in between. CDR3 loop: CASSLEGAISTDTQYF. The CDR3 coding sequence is TGTGCCAGCAGTTTAGAAGGGGCAATTAGCACAGATACGCAGTATTTT.

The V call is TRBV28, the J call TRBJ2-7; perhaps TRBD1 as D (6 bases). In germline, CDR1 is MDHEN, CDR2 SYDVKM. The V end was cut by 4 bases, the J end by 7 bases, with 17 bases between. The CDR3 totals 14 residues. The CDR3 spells CASSSAGVRGEQYF. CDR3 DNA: TGTGCCAGCAGTTCGGCAGGGGTAAGAGGGGAGCAGTACTTC.

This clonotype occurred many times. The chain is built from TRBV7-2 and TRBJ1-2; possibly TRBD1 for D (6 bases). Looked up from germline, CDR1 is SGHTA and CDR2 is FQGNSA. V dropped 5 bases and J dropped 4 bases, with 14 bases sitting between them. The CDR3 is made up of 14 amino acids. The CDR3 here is CASSRDTSLYGYTF. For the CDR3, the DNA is TGTGCCAGCAGCAGGGACACCTCCCTCTATGGCTACACCTTC.

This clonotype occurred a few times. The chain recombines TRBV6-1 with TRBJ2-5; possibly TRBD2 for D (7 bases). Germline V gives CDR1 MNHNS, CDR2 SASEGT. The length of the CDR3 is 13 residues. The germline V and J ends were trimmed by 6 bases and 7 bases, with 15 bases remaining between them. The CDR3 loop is CASRGGAPATQYF. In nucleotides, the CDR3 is TGTGCCAGCAGGGGGGGGGCCCCGGCGACCCAGTACTTC.

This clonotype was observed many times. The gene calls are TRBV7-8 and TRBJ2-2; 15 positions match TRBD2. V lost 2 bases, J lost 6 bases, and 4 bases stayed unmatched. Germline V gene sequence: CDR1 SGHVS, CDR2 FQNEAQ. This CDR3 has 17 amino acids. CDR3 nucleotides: TGTGCCAGCAGCTTAACCGGACTAGCGGGGGGGTCCGGGGAGCTGTTTTTT. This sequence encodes CASSLTGLAGGSGELFF.

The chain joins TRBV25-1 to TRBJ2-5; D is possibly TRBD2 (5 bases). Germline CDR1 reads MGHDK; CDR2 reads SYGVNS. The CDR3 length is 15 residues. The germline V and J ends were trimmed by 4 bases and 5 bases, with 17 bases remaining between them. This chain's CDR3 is CASSGHVGRRETQYF. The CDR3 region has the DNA TGTGCCAGCAGTGGACACGTCGGGCGGAGGGAGACCCAGTACTTC.

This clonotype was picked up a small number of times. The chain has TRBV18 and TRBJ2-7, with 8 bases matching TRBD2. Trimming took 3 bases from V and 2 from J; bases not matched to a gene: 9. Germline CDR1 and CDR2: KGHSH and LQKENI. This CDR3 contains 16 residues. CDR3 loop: CASSPGDSGATYEQYF. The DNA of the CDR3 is TGTGCCAGCTCACCCGGGGATAGCGGGGCGACCTACGAGCAGTACTTC.

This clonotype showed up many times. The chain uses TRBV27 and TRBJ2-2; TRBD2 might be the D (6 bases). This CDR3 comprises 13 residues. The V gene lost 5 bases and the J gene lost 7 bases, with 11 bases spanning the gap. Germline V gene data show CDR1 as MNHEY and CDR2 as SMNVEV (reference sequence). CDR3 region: CASSLGGSGELFF. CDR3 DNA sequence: TGTGCCAGCAGTCTCGGGGGTAGCGGGGAGCTGTTTTTT.